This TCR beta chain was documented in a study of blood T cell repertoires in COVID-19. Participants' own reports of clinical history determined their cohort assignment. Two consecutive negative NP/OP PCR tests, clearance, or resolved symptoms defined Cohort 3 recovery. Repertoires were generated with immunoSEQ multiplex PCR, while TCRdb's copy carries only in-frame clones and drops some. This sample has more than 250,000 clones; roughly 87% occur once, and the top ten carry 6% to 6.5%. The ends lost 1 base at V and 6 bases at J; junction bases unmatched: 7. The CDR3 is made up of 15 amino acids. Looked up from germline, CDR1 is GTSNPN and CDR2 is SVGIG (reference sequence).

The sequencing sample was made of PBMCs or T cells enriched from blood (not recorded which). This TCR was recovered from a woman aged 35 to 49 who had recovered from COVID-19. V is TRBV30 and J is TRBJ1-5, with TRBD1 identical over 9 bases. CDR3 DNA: TGTGCCTGGAGTGATTGGGGACAGGGAGGTCAGCCCCAGCATTTT. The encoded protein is CAWSDWGQGGQPQHF.